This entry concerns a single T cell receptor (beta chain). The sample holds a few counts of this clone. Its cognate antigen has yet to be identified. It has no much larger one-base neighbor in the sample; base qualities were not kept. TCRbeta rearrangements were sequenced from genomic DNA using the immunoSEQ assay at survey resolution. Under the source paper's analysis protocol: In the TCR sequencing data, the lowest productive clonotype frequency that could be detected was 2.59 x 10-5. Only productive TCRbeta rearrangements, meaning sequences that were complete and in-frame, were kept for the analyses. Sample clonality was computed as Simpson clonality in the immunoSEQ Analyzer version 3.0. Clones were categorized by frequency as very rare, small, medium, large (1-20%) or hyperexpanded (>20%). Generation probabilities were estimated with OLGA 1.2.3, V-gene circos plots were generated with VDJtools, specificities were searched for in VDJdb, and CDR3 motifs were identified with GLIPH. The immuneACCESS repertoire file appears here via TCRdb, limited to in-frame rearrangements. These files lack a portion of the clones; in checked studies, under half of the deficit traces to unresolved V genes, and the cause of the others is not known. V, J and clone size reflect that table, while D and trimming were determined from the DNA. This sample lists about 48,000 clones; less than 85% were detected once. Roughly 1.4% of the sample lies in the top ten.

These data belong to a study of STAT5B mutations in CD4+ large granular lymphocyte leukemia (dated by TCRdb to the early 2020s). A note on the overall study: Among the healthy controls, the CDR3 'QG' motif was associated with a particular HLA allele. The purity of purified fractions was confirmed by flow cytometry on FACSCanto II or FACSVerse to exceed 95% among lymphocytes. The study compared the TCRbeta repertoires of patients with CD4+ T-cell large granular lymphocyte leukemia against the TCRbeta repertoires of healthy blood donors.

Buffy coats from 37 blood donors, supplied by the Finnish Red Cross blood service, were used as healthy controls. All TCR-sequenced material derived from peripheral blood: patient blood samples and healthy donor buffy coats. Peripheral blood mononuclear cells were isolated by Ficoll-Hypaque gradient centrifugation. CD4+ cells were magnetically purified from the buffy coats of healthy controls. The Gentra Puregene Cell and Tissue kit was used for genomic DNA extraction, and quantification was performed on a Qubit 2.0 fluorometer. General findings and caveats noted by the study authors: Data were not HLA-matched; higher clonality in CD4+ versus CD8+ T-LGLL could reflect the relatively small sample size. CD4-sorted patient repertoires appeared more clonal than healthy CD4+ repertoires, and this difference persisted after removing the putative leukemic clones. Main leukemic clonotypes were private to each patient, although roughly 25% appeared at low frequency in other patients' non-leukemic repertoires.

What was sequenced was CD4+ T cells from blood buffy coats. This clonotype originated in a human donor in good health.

DNA sequence: TGTGCCAGCAGTTTGGCGTCGAGGGTGAACACTGAAGCTTTCTTT. The resulting protein is CASSLASRVNTEAFF. The rearranged chain carries TRBV28 and TRBJ1-1, with the identity of the D gene unclear. V is shortened by 3 bases, J by 0 bases, and the region joining them spans 11 bases. The germline V gene encodes CDR1 MDHEN and CDR2 SYDVKM. The CDR3 starts with the cysteine, ends with the phenylalanine, and has 15 residues. Kept here is only the CDR3 DNA, which spans 45 bases and is read in frame from base 1.